This paragraph reports one T cell receptor (beta chain). This CDR3 is built from 18 residues. Germline V gene data show CDR1 as LGHNA and CDR2 as YNFKEQ. The ends were cut back, 0 bases at V and 8 bases at J, with 25 bases in the middle. These data originate in a study of shared clonotypes between healthy human individuals. About the research overall: In total, the donors were a couple of women and a few men aged 18 to 49.

Samples underwent the assay at deep level. Sorted-subset replicate PCRs used 150 to 200 ng DNA, some 30,000 T cell genomes. Sequencing used immunoSEQ multiplex PCR; TCRdb keeps in-frame clones, though not all of them. The top ten clones hold approximately 25% of a sample with some 740,000 clones, 92% of them seen once. CD45RO-negative, CCR7-positively selected cells formed the naive CD8 fraction, excluding terminally differentiated effector memory CD45RA+ cells. Within Nashville, Tennessee resided all donors, each a Caucasian adult. The rearrangement uses TRBV4-2 and TRBJ1-2; D may be TRBD1 (5 bases). The material sequenced was naive CD8+ T cells sorted from blood. The origin of this receptor is a man under 40 in good health. CDR3 sequence reads: CASSQDWRSSGGSGGYTF. The CDR3 nucleotides are TGTGCCAGCAGCCAAGATTGGAGGTCATCGGGGGGTAGTGGCGGCTACACCTTC.